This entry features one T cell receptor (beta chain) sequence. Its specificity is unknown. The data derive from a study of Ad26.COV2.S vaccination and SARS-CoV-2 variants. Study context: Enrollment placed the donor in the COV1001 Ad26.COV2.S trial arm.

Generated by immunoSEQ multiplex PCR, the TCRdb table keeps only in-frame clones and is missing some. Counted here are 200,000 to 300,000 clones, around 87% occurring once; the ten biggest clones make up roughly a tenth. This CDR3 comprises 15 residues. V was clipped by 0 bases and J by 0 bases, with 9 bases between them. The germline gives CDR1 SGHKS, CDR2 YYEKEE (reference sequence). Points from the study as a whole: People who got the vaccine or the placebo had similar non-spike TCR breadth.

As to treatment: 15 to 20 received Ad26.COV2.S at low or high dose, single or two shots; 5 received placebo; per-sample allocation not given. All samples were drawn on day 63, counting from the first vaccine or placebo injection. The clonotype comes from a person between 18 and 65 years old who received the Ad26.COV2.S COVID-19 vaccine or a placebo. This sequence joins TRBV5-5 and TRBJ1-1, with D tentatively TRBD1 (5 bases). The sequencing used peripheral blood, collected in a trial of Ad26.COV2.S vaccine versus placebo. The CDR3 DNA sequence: TGTGCCAGCAGCTTGGCGACAGCCTTGAACACTGAAGCTTTCTTT. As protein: CASSLATALNTEAFF.